This T cell receptor beta chain was recovered during a study of blood T cell repertoires in COVID-19. Study information: Whether acute or convalescent, the COVID-19 samples came from the United States, Italy and Spain. PBMCs, B-cell-depleted T cells, or T cells provided the cDNA or gDNA that made up the material.

CDR1 and CDR2 from the germline V gene are GTSNPN and SVGIG (reference sequence). The V gene lost 1 base and the J gene lost 11 bases, with 14 bases spanning the gap. The CDR3 has 12 amino acids. In the original processing: Estimated nucleated cell counts came from reference gene primer amplification. The data were produced by immunoSEQ multiplex PCR, yet TCRdb's version contains in-frame clones alone and is incomplete. Clonal size and the V and J genes are those of that table, whereas D and trimming came from the DNA. The data contain 150,000 to 200,000 clones, 86% of them singletons. The genes are TRBV30 and TRBJ1-1; D not certain. The receptor was derived from a young man with acute or convalescent COVID-19. The sequencing sample was made of peripheral blood. CDR3 bases: TGTGCCTGGAGTGGAGTCGGGGTTTGGGCTTTCTTT. Translation gives CAWSGVGVWAFF.